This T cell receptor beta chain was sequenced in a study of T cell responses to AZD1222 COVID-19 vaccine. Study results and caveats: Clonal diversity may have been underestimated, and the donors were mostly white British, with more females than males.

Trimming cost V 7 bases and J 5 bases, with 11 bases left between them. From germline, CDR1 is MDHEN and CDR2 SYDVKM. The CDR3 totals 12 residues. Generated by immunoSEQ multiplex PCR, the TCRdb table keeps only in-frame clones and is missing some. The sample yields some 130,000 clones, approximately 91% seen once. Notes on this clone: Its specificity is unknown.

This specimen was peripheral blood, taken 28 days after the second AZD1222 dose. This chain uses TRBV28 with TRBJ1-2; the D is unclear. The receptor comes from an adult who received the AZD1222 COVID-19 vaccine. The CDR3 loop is CASTRADYGYTF. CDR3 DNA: TGTGCCAGCACCCGCGCCGATTATGGCTACACCTTC.